Shown below are 5 T cell receptor beta chains from a single sample sequenced in a study of T-cell memory formation after mild COVID-19. TCRdb re-analysed the 5' RACE reads in MiXCR, keeping a single row per CDR3 protein. The sample shows roughly 350,000 distinct CDR3 sequences, under 25% of them seen only once. Material for sequencing was PBMCs or a T cell subset sorted from them (not recorded which). These receptors originate from an adult woman who had mild COVID-19 (a few samples of this study predate the infection). Cell type and time point are not known.

The genes are TRBV10-3 and TRBJ2-7, with 10 positions matching TRBD1. The CDR3 is 14 amino acids. Germline V gives CDR1 ENHRY, CDR2 SYGVKD. V was pared by 4 bases and J by 4 bases, with 4 bases of the junction left unmatched. The CDR3 protein is CAISVGQGRYEQYF. Written as DNA, the CDR3 is TGTGCCATCAGTGTGGGACAGGGGCGGTACGAGCAGTACTTC.

This clonotype was detected only a few times. The genes are TRBV5-1 and TRBJ2-1; no clear D gene. The CDR3 is 14 amino acids. V was shortened by 4 bases and J by 6 bases, with 14 bases between the two germline ends. From germline, CDR1 is SGHRS and CDR2 YFSETQ. The CDR3 reads CASSASTFSNEQFF. CDR3 nucleotides: TGCGCCAGCAGCGCTAGTACATTTAGCAATGAGCAGTTCTTC.

This clonotype was recorded many times. V gene TRBV2 combines with J gene TRBJ2-1; 9 bases line up with TRBD2. The germline V gene encodes CDR1 SNHLY and CDR2 FYNNEI. V gave up 6 bases and J gave up 7 bases; unmatched junction bases: 10. This CDR3 is 15 amino acids long. The CDR3 region is CASRVSGGSSNEQFF. DNA for the CDR3: TGTGCCAGCAGGGTTAGCGGGGGTAGTTCGAATGAGCAGTTCTTC.

This clonotype was seen a handful of times. The chain uses TRBV18 and TRBJ1-6; a possible D gene is TRBD1 (6 bases). Trimming stripped 2 bases from V and 8 bases from J, with 13 bases between. CDR1 is KGHSH and CDR2 is LQKENI in the germline V gene. This CDR3 contains 15 residues. In DNA, the CDR3 is TGTGCCAGCTCACCATCCGGGGGGCGAGATTCACCCCTCCACTTT. Protein sequence: CASSPSGGRDSPLHF. Complete variable domain (other parts from reference TRBV18 and TRBJ1-6): NAGVMQNPRHLVRRRGQEARLRCSPMKGHSHVYWYRQLPEEGLKFMVYLQKENIIDESGMPKERFSAEFPKEGPSILRIQQVVRGDSAAYFCASSPSGGRDSPLHFGNGTRLTVT.

CDR3: CASSRGGTWQPQHF. Here the CDR3 DNA reads TGTGCCAGCAGCCGTGGGGGGACTTGGCAGCCCCAGCATTTT. This chain uses TRBV27 with TRBJ1-5; D is perhaps TRBD1 (5 bases). The CDR3 totals 14 residues. Germline CDR1 MNHEY, CDR2 SMNVEV (reference sequence). V dropped 6 bases and J dropped 7 bases, with 16 bases sitting between them.